Following are 27 T cell receptor beta chains from one sample sequenced in a study of patients and donors after allogeneic stem cell transplantation. Via MiXCR, TCRdb re-called the RT-PCR reads, giving one row per CDR3 protein. The sample contains 150,000 to 200,000 distinct CDR3 sequences, approximately 25% of which appear only once. Specimen: blood, either unsorted or a sorted T cell fraction (not recorded which). These receptors were obtained from a human donor who was either an allogeneic HSCT recipient or a stem cell or donor lymphocyte infusion donor (not recorded which). It is not recorded whose cells these are; they may come from a transplant donor.

Here the CDR3 reads CASSLTIDSEAFF. The CDR3 DNA reads TGTGCCAGCAGCTTAACCATAGACAGTGAAGCTTTCTTT. The chain carries TRBV7-3 and TRBJ1-1, with D maybe TRBD1 (5 bases). CDR3 length equals 13 residues. V lost 0 bases to trimming and J lost 7 bases, with 9 bases between them. From germline, CDR1 is SGHTA and CDR2 FQGTGA.

The genes are TRBV9 and TRBJ2-1; D is tentatively TRBD1 or TRBD2 (6 bases each). V shed 1 base and J shed 6 bases, with 14 bases lying between them. Germline CDR1 is SGDLS and CDR2 is YYNGEE. The CDR3 totals 15 residues. CDR3 in amino acids: CASSVISGAPNEQFF. CDR3 DNA sequence: TGTGCCAGCAGCGTAATATCGGGGGCCCCCAATGAGCAGTTCTTC.

Remarks on this clonotype: A read error may be the cause here, since a much bigger clone is one base away. The chain joins TRBV10-3 to TRBJ1-1, with unresolved D. This CDR3 spans 14 amino acids. Between the trimmed V and J ends, which lost 1 base and 7 bases, there was a span of 13 bases. The germline V gene encodes CDR1 ENHRY and CDR2 SYGVKD. The CDR3 region has the DNA TGTGCCATCAGTGAGTTCCCCGGAGGCAATGAAGCTTTCTTT. This translates into CAISEFPGGNEAFF.

This clonotype was recorded at least ten times. The chain has TRBV7-9 and TRBJ1-2; D is ambiguous. V dropped 5 bases and J dropped 8 bases, with 18 bases sitting between them. Germline lookup yields CDR1 SEHNR and CDR2 FQNEAQ (reference sequence). CDR3 length: 14 residues. CDR3 in DNA: TGTGCCAGCAGCCATAGAACTTGCGGCAGCGGCTACACCTTC. Its protein is CASSHRTCGSGYTF.

The chain is built from TRBV7-9 and TRBJ1-3, with a possible D match to TRBD1 (6 bases). Trimming removed 2 bases at V and 4 bases at J, with 12 bases between. The CDR3 totals 15 residues. Germline V gives CDR1 SEHNR, CDR2 FQNEAQ (reference sequence). CDR3 DNA: TGTGCCAGCAGCTTAATCCCTACAGGGGGAAACACCATATATTTT. It yields the protein CASSLIPTGGNTIYF.

This clonotype was detected ten times or more. This chain connects TRBV14 to TRBJ1-1; D not certain. The CDR3 has 13 residues. CDR1 and CDR2 (germline): SGHDN, FVKESK. The germline V and J ends were trimmed by 4 bases and 1 base, with 7 bases remaining between them. CDR3 loop: CASSPLRNTEAFF. In nucleotides, the CDR3 is TGTGCCAGCAGCCCGCTCAGGAACACTGAAGCTTTCTTT.

V usage is TRBV19 and J usage is TRBJ1-4; no definite D call. V lost 5 bases, J lost 4 bases, and 8 bases lay in between. There are 13 residues in the CDR3. Looked up from germline, CDR1 is LNHDA and CDR2 is SQIVND (reference sequence). CDR3 region: CASSPSGNEKLFF. CDR3 nucleotides: TGTGCCAGTAGTCCGTCCGGTAATGAAAAACTGTTTTTT.

This clonotype was seen only a few times. V is TRBV27 and J is TRBJ1-2; TRBD1 aligns across 10 bases. V trimming: 3 bases; J trimming: 3 bases; junction bases outside the gene matches: 7. Germline V gene sequence: CDR1 MNHEY, CDR2 SMNVEV (reference sequence). This CDR3 has 16 amino acids. The CDR3 DNA reads TGTGCCAGCAGTTTGACAGGGGGCCGAGGGGACTATGGCTACACCTTC. It specifies CASSLTGGRGDYGYTF.

This clonotype was seen a handful of times. This chain connects TRBV12-3 or TRBV12-4 to TRBJ1-6; D is uncertain. The CDR3 runs to 18 residues. Trimming cost V 0 bases and J 3 bases, with 15 bases left between them. CDR3 nucleotides: TGTGCCAGCAGTTTAGCGCTAATCGTGGGCGTCTATAATTCACCCCTCCACTTT. Translated, it gives CASSLALIVGVYNSPLHF.

This clonotype was recorded many times. The chain is built from TRBV4-1 and TRBJ1-1; possible D gene TRBD1, 5 bases. The CDR3 has 15 residues. The germline V gene encodes CDR1 MGHRA and CDR2 YSYEKL. Trimming shortened V by 1 base and J by 5 bases, and 14 bases separated the two germline ends. The CDR3 here is CASSQGMGERTEAFF. In nucleotides, the CDR3 is TGCGCCAGCAGCCAAGGAATGGGGGAGCGTACTGAAGCTTTCTTT.

The chain uses TRBV5-1 and TRBJ2-5; 7 bases fit TRBD1. V gave up 0 bases and J gave up 2 bases; unmatched junction bases: 4. The germline CDR1 and CDR2 sequences are SGHRS and YFSETQ. The CDR3 extends over 15 amino acids. This CDR3 is CASSLGTGPQETQYF. DNA of the CDR3: TGCGCCAGCAGCTTGGGGACAGGTCCTCAAGAGACCCAGTACTTC.

The chain uses TRBV3-1 and TRBJ1-3, with D unresolved. The CDR3 has 18 amino acids. Per germline, CDR1 LGHDT and CDR2 YNNKEL (reference sequence). V was trimmed by 1 base and J by 4 bases, leaving 20 bases between them. The CDR3 sequence is CASSQGSESRQYGNTIYF. The CDR3 DNA reads TGTGCCAGCAGCCAAGGGAGTGAGTCCAGGCAATACGGAAACACCATATATTTT.

The rearrangement uses TRBV23-1 and TRBJ2-7; the D is unclear. TRBV23-1 is treated as an ORF (open reading frame) with a function not yet certain. The length of the CDR3 is 12 residues. V was shortened by 7 bases and J by 3 bases, with 10 bases between the two germline ends. Here the CDR3 reads CASMGRIYEQYF. The DNA of the CDR3 is TGCGCCAGCATGGGCAGGATCTACGAGCAGTACTTC.

The chain recombines TRBV7-2 with TRBJ2-2; D unresolved. Germline CDR1 SGHTA, CDR2 FQGNSA. V was shortened by 0 bases and J by 7 bases, with 6 bases between the two germline ends. The CDR3 runs to 13 residues. The CDR3 sequence is CASSLALFGELFF. The CDR3 region has the DNA TGTGCCAGCAGCTTAGCCCTTTTCGGGGAGCTGTTTTTT. The variable domain in full, with the rest retrieved from reference TRBV7-2 and TRBJ2-2, is GAGVSQSPSNKVTEKGKDVELRCDPISGHTALYWYRQSLGQGLEFLIYFQGNSAPDKSGLPSDRFSAERTGGSVSTLTIQRTQQEDSAVYLCASSLALFGELFFGEGSRLTVL.

The chain recombines TRBV5-6 with TRBJ1-1, with D tentatively TRBD1 (5 bases). Germline-derived CDR1 and CDR2 are SGHDT and YYEEEE. The V gene lost 4 bases and the J gene lost 4 bases, with 17 bases spanning the gap. This CDR3 region has 15 residues. CDR3 sequence reads: CASSLVGVGTTEAFF. The CDR3, as DNA: TGTGCCAGCAGCCTCGTGGGGGTTGGGACCACTGAAGCTTTCTTT.

The V call is TRBV14, the J call TRBJ2-3; no clear D gene. Germline lookup yields CDR1 SGHDN and CDR2 FVKESK. Trimming left V 7 bases short and J 6 bases short, with 14 bases between. This CDR3 has 13 amino acids. The CDR3 bases are TGTGCCAGCAAGCGAGGATTTTACGATACGCAGTATTTT. Residues: CASKRGFYDTQYF. Supplemented by reference TRBV14 and TRBJ2-3, the full variable domain reads EAGVTQFPSHSVIEKGQTVTLRCDPISGHDNLYWYRRVMGKEIKFLLHFVKESKQDESGMPNNRFLAERTGGTYSTLKVQPAELEDSGVYFCASKRGFYDTQYFGPGTRLTVL.

This clonotype has ten or more counts. J is TRBJ1-2 and V is TRBV5-1; the match to TRBD1 covers 7 bases. This CDR3 has 18 residues. Per the germline V gene, CDR1 is SGHRS and CDR2 is YFSETQ. The V and J ends lost 1 base and 2 bases, in that order; junction bases with no gene match: 14. CDR3 residues: CASSLTHNRDRRNYGYTF. The CDR3 bases are TGCGCCAGCAGCTTGACCCACAACCGGGACAGACGAAACTATGGCTACACCTTC.

V and J are TRBV20-1 and TRBJ2-7; 10 bases align to TRBD2. Trimming cost V 0 bases and J 0 bases; bases outside gene matches: 8. CDR3 size: 17 residues. CDR1 DFQATT and CDR2 SNEGSKA come from the germline V gene (reference sequence). CDR3 nucleotide sequence: TGCAGTGCTAGAGATCAGCGGACTAGCGGAAGCTCCTACGAGCAGTACTTC. Its protein is CSARDQRTSGSSYEQYF.

There are a few counts of this clonotype. The genes are TRBV5-6 and TRBJ2-7, with 8 bases matching TRBD1. V trimming: 6 bases; J trimming: 1 base; junction bases outside the gene matches: 15. Germline-derived CDR1 and CDR2 are SGHDT and YYEEEE. The CDR3 is 17 amino acids. The CDR3 sequence: CASILAGQGASSYEQYF. CDR3 nucleotide sequence: TGTGCCAGCATACTCGCTGGGCAGGGGGCAAGTTCCTACGAGCAGTACTTC.

This clonotype occurred a few times. The gene calls are TRBV7-2 and TRBJ2-3; D possibly uses TRBD1 or TRBD2 (6 bases each). Germline loops: CDR1 SGHTA, CDR2 FQGNSA. Trimming removed 4 bases from V and 7 bases from J, with 24 bases in between. CDR3 length equals 17 residues. CDR3 nucleotide sequence: TGTGCCAGCAGCTCTAGAGGGGGGCAAGGCTTCGGGAATACGCAGTATTTT. It encodes CASSSRGGQGFGNTQYF.

In its sample, this clonotype was seen many times. The chain joins TRBV30 to TRBJ1-2; no firm D call. This CDR3 has 13 amino acids. The ends were cut back, 1 base at V and 2 bases at J, with 8 bases in the middle. Germline values: CDR1 GTSNPN, CDR2 SVGIG (reference sequence). CDR3 in DNA: TGTGCCTGGAGTGGCAGTGGGAACTATGGCTACACCTTC. Translation: CAWSGSGNYGYTF.

This clonotype was observed a few times. The rearrangement uses TRBV5-1 and TRBJ2-7; D is unclear. Trimming took 4 bases from V and 0 from J, leaving 8 bases between them. In germline, CDR1 is SGHRS, CDR2 YFSETQ. CDR3 length: 13 amino acids. The CDR3 DNA reads as TGCGCCAGCAGCCCCTTTCTCTCCTACGAGCAGTACTTC. Protein sequence: CASSPFLSYEQYF.

This clonotype was observed at least ten times. The chain combines TRBV12-3 or TRBV12-4 with TRBJ2-5; 7 bases fit TRBD2. V lost 4 bases, J lost 5 bases, and 4 bases stayed unmatched. This CDR3 spans 13 amino acids. This chain's CDR3 is CASSSTSDETQYF. The CDR3 DNA sequence: TGTGCCAGCAGTTCAACTAGCGATGAGACCCAGTACTTC.

The J gene is TRBJ2-1, the V gene TRBV20-1; D is uncertain. CDR3 length: 11 amino acids. The V and J ends lost 1 base and 6 bases respectively, with 4 bases between them. The germline V gene has CDR1 DFQATT and CDR2 SNEGSKA (reference sequence). CDR3 nucleotide sequence: TGCAGTGCTAGAGTGGCCAATGAGCAGTTCTTC. This translates into CSARVANEQFF.

The V and J genes are TRBV12-3 or TRBV12-4 and TRBJ2-7; perhaps TRBD1 as D (6 bases). V lost 3 bases and J 4 bases, leaving 13 bases between the germline ends. The CDR3 is 14 residues long. The CDR3 DNA reads as TGTGCCAGCAGTTTTCAGGGGTTTCCGTACGAGCAGTACTTC. Protein sequence: CASSFQGFPYEQYF.

With respect to this clonotype: The junction differs from germline at one of its ends, possibly a read error. The chain has TRBV7-6 and TRBJ2-7; TRBD2 aligns across 9 bases. The CDR3 covers 15 residues. Germline CDR1 and CDR2: SGHVS and FNYEAQ. In DNA form, the CDR3 reads TGTGCCAGCAGCCTAGCGGGGCCTTACTCCTACGAGCAGTACTTC. Protein: CASSLAGPYSYEQYF.

The gene calls are TRBV20-1 and TRBJ2-7, with 7 nucleotides matching TRBD2. V gave up 4 bases and J gave up 7 bases; unmatched junction bases: 13. The CDR3 extends over 14 amino acids. Germline CDR1 is DFQATT and CDR2 is SNEGSKA (reference sequence). The CDR3 DNA reads as TGCAGTGCTACGGAGCGGGGAGACCTCTTTGAGCAGTACTTC. Its translation is CSATERGDLFEQYF.